The 3 T cell receptor beta chains listed next were all sequenced from one sample in a study of T cell clonality in common variable immunodeficiency. The assay was immunoSEQ multiplex PCR, and TCRdb's table has in-frame clones only and misses some. The record shows roughly 40,000 clones for this sample, with no singletons present. Sequenced input: peripheral blood mononuclear cells. These receptors were obtained from a person aged 18 to 75 in good health.

The sample holds many counts of this clone. The DNA ends 3 residues before the CDR3 does, and the rest of the CDR3 is filled in from the germline J gene. This chain links TRBV5-1 with TRBJ2-1, with 11 bases lining up with TRBD2. After removal of 4 bases from V and 0 bases from J, the junction contained 6 bases not matched to a gene. The CDR3 has 17 residues. From germline, CDR1 is SGHRS and CDR2 YFSETQ. The part of the CDR3 DNA that was read is TGCGCCAGCAGCACCCGTACTAGCGGGAGCTCCTACAATGAG. Amino acids: CASSTRTSGSSYNE. The whole CDR3 protein reads CASSTRTSGSSYNEQFF.

Regarding this clone: The read stops 3 residues short of the end of the CDR3; the missing end is completed from the germline J gene. This chain joins TRBV20-1 and TRBJ1-1; TRBD1 might be the D (6 bases). Germline V gives CDR1 DFQATT, CDR2 SNEGSKA (reference sequence). Trimming left V 6 bases short and J 0 bases short, with 11 bases between. The CDR3 has 13 residues. The CDR3 region is CSANPGVNTEAFF. CDR3 DNA (partial): TGCAGTGCGAACCCAGGGGTGAACACTGAA.

This clone was counted at least ten times. The read halts 3 residues ahead of the CDR3 end, with the missing end drawn from the germline J gene. The genes are TRBV5-1 and TRBJ1-2, with TRBD1 as a possible D gene (5 bases). CDR1 SGHRS and CDR2 YFSETQ come from the germline V gene. The CDR3 length is 15 residues. The CDR3 here is CASSLGSGLTFGYTF. The DNA read from the CDR3 is TGCGCCAGCAGCTTGGGGTCAGGGTTAACTTTCGGC.